Each of the 3 T cell receptor beta chains below was sequenced from the same sample in a study of shared T cell receptors in the human thymus. The data were produced by immunoSEQ multiplex PCR, yet TCRdb's version contains in-frame clones alone and is incomplete. The data contain roughly 560,000 clones, around three quarters of them singletons. These same records also appear under a second study, on human thymus T cells.

Source material: thymocytes. These receptors were taken from a boy under two years old with a congenital heart defect.

For the CDR3, the DNA is TGTGCCTGGCCCAGGGCCTCGGATCAGCCCCAGCATTTT. This encodes CAWPRASDQPQHF. The rearrangement uses TRBV30 and TRBJ1-5, with a weak D call TRBD1 (5 bases). CDR1 is GTSNPN, CDR2 SVGIG, per germline (reference sequence). This CDR3 has 13 residues. Between the trimmed V and J ends, which lost 5 bases and 5 bases, there was a span of 13 bases.

The rearrangement links TRBV7-9 to TRBJ2-7; 9 nucleotides match TRBD2. The junction had 6 bases not matched to a gene; V was cut back by 0 bases and J by 0 bases. The CDR3 loop spans 17 amino acids. Germline V gives CDR1 SEHNR, CDR2 FQNEAQ (reference sequence). The CDR3 region is CASSLATSGHFSYEQYF. CDR3 bases: TGTGCCAGCAGCTTAGCGACTAGCGGTCACTTCTCCTACGAGCAGTACTTC.

Comments on this clone: Its ends do not fully match the called genes, so a read error is possible. The J gene is TRBJ1-5, the V gene TRBV6-1, with D perhaps matching TRBD1 (5 bases). This CDR3 region has 15 residues. Germline CDR1 reads MNHNS; CDR2 reads SASEGT. CDR3 DNA: TGTGCCAGCAGTGAAGGGGGGGTGGGCAATCAGCCCCAGCATTTC. It codes for CASSEGGVGNQPQHF.